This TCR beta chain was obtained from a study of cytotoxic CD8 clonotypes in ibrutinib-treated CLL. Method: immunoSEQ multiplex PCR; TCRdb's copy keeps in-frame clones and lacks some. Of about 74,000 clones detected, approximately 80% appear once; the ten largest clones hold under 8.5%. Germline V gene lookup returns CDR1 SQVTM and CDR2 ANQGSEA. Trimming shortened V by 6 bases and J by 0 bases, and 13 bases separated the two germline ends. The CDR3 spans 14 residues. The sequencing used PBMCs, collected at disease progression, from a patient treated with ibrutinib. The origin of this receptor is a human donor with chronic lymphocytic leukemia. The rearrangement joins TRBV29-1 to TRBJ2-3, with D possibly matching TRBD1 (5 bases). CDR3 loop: CSVHRQTSTDTQYF. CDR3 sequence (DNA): TGCAGCGTGCACAGACAGACTAGCACAGATACGCAGTATTTT.